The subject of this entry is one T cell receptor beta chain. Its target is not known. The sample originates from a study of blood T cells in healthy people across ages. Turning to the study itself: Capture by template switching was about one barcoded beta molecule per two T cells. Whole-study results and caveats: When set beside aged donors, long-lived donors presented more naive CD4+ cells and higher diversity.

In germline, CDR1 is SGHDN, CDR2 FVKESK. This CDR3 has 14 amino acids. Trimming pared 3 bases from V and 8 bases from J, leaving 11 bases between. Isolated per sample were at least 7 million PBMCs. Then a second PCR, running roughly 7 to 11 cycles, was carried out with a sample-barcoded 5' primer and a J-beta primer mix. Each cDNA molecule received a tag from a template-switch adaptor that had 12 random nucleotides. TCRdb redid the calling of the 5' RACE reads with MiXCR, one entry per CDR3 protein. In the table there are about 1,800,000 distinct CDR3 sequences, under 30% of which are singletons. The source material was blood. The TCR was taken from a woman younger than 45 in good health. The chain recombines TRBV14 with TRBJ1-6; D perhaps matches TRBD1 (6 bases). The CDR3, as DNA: TGTGCCAGCAGCCACGGGACAAGGGATTCACCCCTCCACTTT. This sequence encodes CASSHGTRDSPLHF. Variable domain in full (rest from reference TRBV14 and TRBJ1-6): EAGVTQFPSHSVIEKGQTVTLRCDPISGHDNLYWYRRVMGKEIKFLLHFVKESKQDESGMPNNRFLAERTGGTYSTLKVQPAELEDSGVYFCASSHGTRDSPLHFGNGTRLTVT.